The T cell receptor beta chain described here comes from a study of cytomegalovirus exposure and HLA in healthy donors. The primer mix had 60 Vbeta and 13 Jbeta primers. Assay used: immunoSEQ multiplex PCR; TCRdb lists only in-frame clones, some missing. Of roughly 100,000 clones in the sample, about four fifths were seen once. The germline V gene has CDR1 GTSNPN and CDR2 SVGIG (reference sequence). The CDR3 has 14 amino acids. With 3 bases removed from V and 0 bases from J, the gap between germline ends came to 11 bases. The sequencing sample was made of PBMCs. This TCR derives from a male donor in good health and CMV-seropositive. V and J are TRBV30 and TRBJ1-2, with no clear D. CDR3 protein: CAWSSQPSNYGYTF. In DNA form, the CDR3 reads TGTGCCTGGAGCTCACAACCATCTAACTATGGCTACACCTTC.